The 32 T cell receptor beta chains listed next were all sequenced from one sample in a study of CD8+ T cells in alopecia areata. After isolation, RNA underwent reverse transcription to generate cDNA as the sequencing template. Using immunoSEQ multiplex PCR, the repertoire was profiled, and TCRdb retains in-frame clones only, with some absent. This repertoire holds over 8,500 clones, and none appear only once. On the basis of CD4, CD8alpha, NKG2D, NKG2ACE and other markers, pooled cutaneous lymph node cells were sorted. Sequencing was done on a sample of CD8+ T cells sorted from a lymph node. The receptor set was obtained from a C3H/HeJ mouse with alopecia areata. Mice of this strain are of MHC haplotype H2-k.

This clone has at least ten counts. The gene names given are mouse names. Read sequence stops 4 residues before the CDR3 end, and the germline J gene provides the missing end. The chain has TRBV13-3 and TRBJ1-2, with TRBD1 identical over 9 bases. CDR1 and CDR2 (germline): NNHDY, SYVADS. The CDR3 loop spans 13 amino acids. The CDR3 loop is CASSDNRGRDYTF. Incomplete CDR3 DNA: TGTGCCAGCAGTGATAACAGGGGGCGC.

This clone is labeled medium-sized. Gene names are the mouse ones. The CDR3 goes on 4 residues after the read ends, and that part is filled in from the germline J gene. The chain couples TRBV31 to TRBJ2-2, with 8 bases matching TRBD2. This CDR3 comprises 15 residues. V lost 3 bases to trimming and J lost 2 bases; unmatched junction nucleotides: 5. Germline loops: CDR1 GKSSPN, CDR2 SITVG. Partial CDR3 DNA: TGTGCCTGGAGCCCACTGGGGGCTAACACCGGG. Protein sequence: CAWSPLGANTG. The CDR3, in full, reads CAWSPLGANTGQLYF.

This clone is labeled medium-sized. Gene names and germline refer to mouse. The CDR3 end lies 4 residues beyond the end of the read and is filled in from the germline J gene. The gene calls are TRBV13-1 and TRBJ2-3; 10 bases are shared with TRBD2. The CDR3 consists of 16 residues. Trimming at V came to 2 bases and at J to 2 bases, leaving 5 bases not matched to a gene. Germline CDR1 reads NSHNY; CDR2 reads SYGAGN. The CDR3 here is CASSDLGGLIAETLYF. Partial CDR3 DNA: TGTGCCAGCAGTGACCTGGGGGGGCTTATTGCAGAA.

The sample holds many counts of this clone. The gene names given are mouse names. The read terminates 4 residues before the CDR3 end, so the remaining end is supplied by the germline J gene. The gene calls are TRBV1 and TRBJ2-3, with TRBD2 identical over 8 bases. This CDR3 comprises 16 residues. V trimming: 0 bases; J trimming: 1 base; junction bases outside the gene matches: 3. Per germline, CDR1 NSQYPW and CDR2 LRSPGD (reference sequence). CDR3 bases read: TGCACCTGCAGTGCAGATCTGGGGGGCGGTGCAGAA. The encoded protein is CTCSADLGGGAE. The full CDR3 protein is CTCSADLGGGAETLYF.

This clone was picked up a small number of times. Gene names denote mouse genes. Read coverage stops 4 residues before the CDR3 terminus; the germline J gene supplies the remainder. The chain joins TRBV4 to TRBJ2-7, with 12 bases lining up with TRBD2. This CDR3 contains 14 residues. The junction had 1 base not matched to a gene; V was cut back by 4 bases and J by 3 bases. Germline V gene sequence: CDR1 LGHDT, CDR2 YNNKQL (reference sequence). CDR3 DNA, as far as it was read: TGTGCCAGCAGCTCGGACTGGGGGGGCTAT. Protein product: CASSSDWGGY. The CDR3 in full is CASSSDWGGYEQYF.

This clone has a count of ten or more. Gene names refer to mouse genes. The CDR3 extends 4 residues past the end of the read, so its final part is completed from the germline J gene. The chain links TRBV1 to TRBJ2-4, with TRBD1 matching 7 bases. Germline CDR1 reads NSQYPW; CDR2 reads LRSPGD (reference sequence). CDR3 length equals 15 residues. The CDR3: CTCSPTGERENTLYF. CDR3 DNA (partial): TGCACCTGCAGTCCCACAGGGGAGAGGGAAAAC.

This clone is deemed medium-sized (0.01 to 0.1%). Here the gene names and germline are mouse. Sequencing ends 4 residues short of the CDR3 end; the germline J gene provides the rest. The rearrangement links TRBV13-1 to TRBJ2-7; the match to TRBD2 covers 11 bases. Germline V gene data show CDR1 as NSHNY and CDR2 as SYGAGN. J was trimmed by 0 bases and V by 5 bases; bases with no gene match: 4. The CDR3 loop spans 15 amino acids. CDR3 DNA, as far as it was read: TGTGCCAGCAGGAGGGACTGGGGGAGCTCCTAT. This sequence encodes CASRRDWGSSY. The entire CDR3 reads CASRRDWGSSYEQYF.

This clone is categorized as medium-sized. Germline and genes: mouse. The read comes to an end 4 residues before the CDR3 does, leaving the germline J gene to fill in the end. The chain links TRBV19 to TRBJ1-1; D is uncertain. The CDR3 runs 11 residues. V lost 4 bases and J 0 bases, leaving 1 base between the germline ends. Germline CDR1 and CDR2: FNHDT and SITEND (reference sequence). CDR3 DNA (partial): TGTGCCAGCAGTCAGAACACA. As protein: CASSQNT. The entire CDR3 protein is CASSQNTEVFF.

The sample holds many counts of this clone. The genes and germline here are from mouse. From the germline J gene comes the end of the CDR3, since the read stops 4 residues before it. The chain recombines TRBV19 with TRBJ2-5; 10 bases fit TRBD2. Germline-derived CDR1 and CDR2 are FNHDT and SITEND (reference sequence). The CDR3 totals 13 residues. Here the CDR3 reads CASSRLGGDTQYF. Incomplete CDR3 DNA: TGTGCCAGCAGTAGACTGGGGGGTGAC.

This clone was observed at least ten times. The genes and germline here are from mouse. The observed sequence ends 4 residues before the CDR3 terminus, with the missing tail filled in from the germline J gene. V gene TRBV14 combines with J gene TRBJ2-1, with 12 nucleotides matching TRBD1. After removal of 6 bases from V and 6 bases from J, the junction contained 4 bases not matched to a gene. Germline values: CDR1 SGHDT, CDR2 FRDEAV. The CDR3 has 14 residues. The CDR3 region is CASIGDRGLAEQFF. The part of the CDR3 DNA that was read is TGTGCCAGCATAGGGGACAGGGGGCTTGCT.

Ten or more counts support this clone. Gene names and germline refer to mouse. The read terminates 4 residues before the CDR3 end, so the remaining end is supplied by the germline J gene. J is TRBJ2-7 and V is TRBV1; D is unresolved. The CDR3 has 12 residues. CDR1 and CDR2 from the germline V gene are NSQYPW and LRSPGD (reference sequence). V was pared by 3 bases and J by 0 bases, with 3 bases between. CDR3 DNA, as far as it was read: TGCACCTGCAGTGCGAGCTCCTAT. Translated: CTCSASSY. The CDR3, in full, reads CTCSASSYEQYF. Using reference TRBV1 and TRBJ2-7 for the parts outside the CDR3, the full variable domain is VTLLEQNPRWRLVPRGQAVNLRCILKNSQYPWMSWYQQDLQKQLQWLFTLRSPGDKEVKSLPGADYLATRVTDTELRLQVANMSQGRTLYCTCSASSYEQYFGPGTRLTVL.

This clone was observed many times. The germline and genes are mouse ones. The sequence runs out 4 residues before the end of the CDR3; the remainder is reconstructed from the germline J gene. The same CDR3 can be traced to other DNA sequences in this sample. V gene TRBV31 combines with J gene TRBJ2-1, with TRBD2 matching 8 bases. V lost 0 bases, J lost 1 base, and 2 bases stayed unmatched. Per the germline V gene, CDR1 is GKSSPN and CDR2 is SITVG. This CDR3 is 15 amino acids long. CDR3 region: CAWSLAGGNYAEQFF. Partial CDR3 DNA: TGTGCCTGGAGTCTAGCTGGGGGGAACTATGCT.

In its sample, this clone was seen many times. Gene names and germline match the mouse. Read sequence stops 4 residues before the CDR3 end, and the germline J gene provides the missing end. V gene TRBV29 combines with J gene TRBJ2-2; a weak D match, TRBD1 (6 bases). Germline V gene lookup returns CDR1 MSHET and CDR2 SYDVDS. The V gene lost 6 bases and the J gene lost 0 bases, with 8 bases spanning the gap. This CDR3 spans 14 amino acids. CDR3 DNA (partial): TGTGCTAGCAGGACAGGATCAAACACCGGG. It is translated as CASRTGSNTG. In full, the CDR3 reads CASRTGSNTGQLYF.

Many counts were recorded for this clone. Gene names and germline match the mouse. The CDR3 goes on 4 residues after the read ends, and that part is filled in from the germline J gene. This chain joins TRBV19 and TRBJ2-4; 13 bases fit TRBD2. The CDR3 runs 16 residues. Germline V lookup: CDR1 FNHDT, CDR2 SITEND (reference sequence). The sequenced part of the CDR3 DNA is TGTGCCAGCAGTATATTGGACTGGGGGGGCGCGAAC. This sequence encodes CASSILDWGGAN. The whole CDR3 is CASSILDWGGANTLYF.

This clone was seen ten or more times. Gene names are the mouse ones. The DNA ends 4 residues before the CDR3 does, and the rest of the CDR3 is filled in from the germline J gene. The chain has TRBV13-3 and TRBJ2-5, with TRBD2 matching 13 bases. V lost 1 base to trimming and J lost 2 bases; unmatched junction nucleotides: 7. Germline V gives CDR1 NNHDY, CDR2 SYVADS. CDR3 length: 18 residues. The CDR3 is CASSDMDWGGAGQDTQYF. CDR3 bases read: TGTGCCAGCAGTGATATGGACTGGGGGGGCGCGGGCCAAGAC.

The sample holds a few counts of this clone. Mouse gene names apply. The read terminates 4 residues ahead of where the CDR3 ends, so the germline J gene completes it. J is TRBJ2-1 and V is TRBV13-2, with TRBD2 identical over 10 bases. The J segment lost 0 bases and the V segment lost 3 bases, leaving 3 bases of the junction unmatched. The CDR3 spans 16 residues. The V gene's germline CDR1 is NNHNN and CDR2 SYGAGS (reference sequence). The sequenced CDR3 bases are TGTGCCAGCGGTGCCGACTGGGGGGATAACTATGCT. This codes for CASGADWGDNYA. In full, the CDR3 reads CASGADWGDNYAEQFF.

At least ten counts were recorded for this clone. The germline and genes are mouse ones. The CDR3 end falls 4 residues outside the read, so it is completed with the germline J gene. This chain connects TRBV29 to TRBJ2-1; 9 nucleotides match TRBD1. After removal of 1 base from V and 3 bases from J, the junction contained 4 bases not matched to a gene. The CDR3 loop spans 16 amino acids. Germline lookup yields CDR1 MSHET and CDR2 SYDVDS. The CDR3: CASSLLATGGYAEQFF. Incomplete CDR3 DNA: TGTGCTAGCAGTTTATTAGCGACAGGGGGCTATGCT.

This clone has ten or more counts. The gene names given are mouse names. CDR3 sequence: CASSLNGDYEQYF. Incomplete CDR3 DNA: TGTGCTAGCAGTTTGAATGGGGATTAT. This chain connects TRBV29 to TRBJ2-7, with a weak D call TRBD2 (5 bases). The read stops 4 residues short of the end of the CDR3; the missing end is completed from the germline J gene. The CDR3 has 13 residues. Germline loops: CDR1 MSHET, CDR2 SYDVDS.

This clone came up many times. Each gene name is a mouse one. The read ends 4 residues early relative to the CDR3; the germline J gene fills the gap. The rearrangement links TRBV13-3 to TRBJ1-2; 7 positions match TRBD1. The CDR3 sequence is 11 residues long. CDR1 NNHDY and CDR2 SYVADS come from the germline V gene. CDR3 in amino acids: CASSAGGDYTF. The CDR3 DNA, read in part, is TGTGCCAGCAGCGCAGGGGGC.

This clone was found a few times. Gene names and germline refer to mouse. The read ends 4 residues early relative to the CDR3; the germline J gene fills the gap. J is TRBJ2-5 and V is TRBV14; 7 bases are shared with TRBD2. The CDR3 has 14 amino acids. Germline CDR1 reads SGHDT; CDR2 reads FRDEAV. The CDR3 loop is CASSRRGGRDTQYF. The CDR3 bases that were read are TGTGCCAGCAGTCGACGGGGGGGAAGGGAC. Supplemented by reference TRBV14 and TRBJ2-5, the full variable domain reads EAGVTQSPRYAVLQEGQAVSFWCDPISGHDTLYWYQQPRDQGPQLLVYFRDEAVIDNSQLPSDRFSAVRPKGTNSTLKIQSAKQGDTATYLCASSRRGGRDTQYFGPGTRLLVL.

Details on this clone: The genes and germline here are from mouse. The read ends 4 residues early relative to the CDR3; the germline J gene fills the gap. The chain has TRBV31 and TRBJ2-1; 11 nucleotides agree with TRBD2. Germline V gene data show CDR1 as GKSSPN and CDR2 as SITVG. Losses at the gene ends were 4 bases for V and 5 bases for J; bases not matched to a gene: 4. The CDR3 sequence is 14 residues long. Incomplete CDR3 DNA: TGTGCCTGGACCTCGGACTGGGGGGATGCT. Its protein product is CAWTSDWGDA. In full, the CDR3 is CAWTSDWGDAEQFF. The full variable domain, rest sourced from reference TRBV31 and TRBJ2-1, is AQTIHQWPVAEIKAVGSPLSLGCTIKGKSSPNLYWYWQATGGTLQQLFYSITVGQVESVVQLNLSASRPKDDQFILSTEKLLLSHSGFYLCAWTSDWGDAEQFFGPGTRLTVL.

This clone has at least ten counts. Gene and germline names: mouse. Read sequence stops 4 residues before the CDR3 end, and the germline J gene provides the missing end. The J gene is TRBJ2-1, the V gene TRBV19, with 8 bases aligning to TRBD2. The CDR3 has 14 amino acids. Germline V lookup: CDR1 FNHDT, CDR2 SITEND (reference sequence). This CDR3 reads CASSIKLGAAEQFF. The sequenced CDR3 bases are TGTGCCAGCAGTATAAAACTGGGGGCGGCT.

This clone qualifies as medium-sized. The listed genes are named as in mouse. The CDR3 extends 3 residues past the end of the read, so its final part is completed from the germline J gene. V gene TRBV14 combines with J gene TRBJ1-6; TRBD1 agrees at 10 bases. TRBJ1-6 is an ORF, with its function uncertain. Germline V gene data show CDR1 as SGHDT and CDR2 as FRDEAV. Germline trimming cut 5 bases from V and 5 bases from J; bases unmatched to any gene: 7. This CDR3 is 16 amino acids long. The CDR3 here is CASSPGTGVNNSPLYF. The covered CDR3 bases are TGTGCCAGCAGCCCAGGGACAGGGGTGAATAATTCGCCC.

This clone was counted ten times or more. The listed genes are named as in mouse. The read comes to an end 4 residues before the CDR3 does, leaving the germline J gene to fill in the end. The chain has TRBV14 and TRBJ2-5; possibly TRBD1 for D (7 bases). Germline lookup yields CDR1 SGHDT and CDR2 FRDEAV. The CDR3 is made up of 14 amino acids. Trimming left V 1 base short and J 3 bases short, with 9 bases between. The CDR3 DNA, read in part, is TGTGCCAGCAGTTTCCAGGGGGGTCAAGAC. Encoded protein: CASSFQGGQD. The CDR3 reads in full as CASSFQGGQDTQYF.

There are many counts of this clone. Gene names and germline refer to mouse. The read is 4 residues too short to cover the CDR3 end, so that end is filled in from the germline J gene. The V call is TRBV13-2, the J call TRBJ2-1; TRBD2 agrees at 10 bases. The CDR3 is 15 residues long. The germline V gene encodes CDR1 NNHNN and CDR2 SYGAGS (reference sequence). Unmatched junction bases numbered 5, after V lost 7 bases and J lost 1 base. Here the CDR3 reads CASSSTGGNYAEQFF. The DNA read from the CDR3 is TGTGCCAGCAGTTCGACTGGGGGGAACTATGCT.

This clone has only a few counts. The germline and genes are mouse ones. Sequencing ends 4 residues short of the CDR3 end; the germline J gene provides the rest. The chain uses TRBV4 and TRBJ2-7; a weak D match, TRBD1 (6 bases). Per germline, CDR1 LGHDT and CDR2 YNNKQL (reference sequence). The CDR3 is 12 amino acids. The part of the CDR3 DNA that was read is TGTGCCAGCAGCCCTCGACAGGAT. Residues: CASSPRQD. From start to end, the CDR3 is CASSPRQDEQYF.

This clone was counted many times. Gene names follow the mouse nomenclature. The CDR3 extends 4 residues past the end of the read, so its final part is completed from the germline J gene. The rearrangement uses TRBV13-3 and TRBJ2-7; TRBD2 matches at 8 bases. The CDR3 extends over 15 amino acids. CDR1 is NNHDY, CDR2 SYVADS, per germline. The sequenced part of the CDR3 DNA is TGTGCCAGCAGTGATGCATGGGGGGGGCGCGAT. Its protein is CASSDAWGGRD. The whole CDR3 reads CASSDAWGGRDEQYF.

This clone was observed many times. Mouse gene names and germline throughout. The read finishes 4 residues shy of the CDR3 end, and the germline J gene is used to complete it. This chain uses TRBV13-2 with TRBJ2-1; D may be TRBD1 (6 bases). Germline V gives CDR1 NNHNN, CDR2 SYGAGS (reference sequence). V shed 6 bases and J shed 1 base, with 11 bases lying between them. The CDR3 is 14 amino acids. This CDR3 reads CASAQGRNYAEQFF. The DNA read from the CDR3 is TGTGCCAGCGCTCAGGGGAGGAACTATGCT.

This clone was detected ten times or more. Gene names follow the mouse nomenclature. The read terminates 4 residues ahead of where the CDR3 ends, so the germline J gene completes it. The gene calls are TRBV19 and TRBJ2-4; TRBD2 matches at 8 bases. CDR3 length: 15 residues. V dropped 2 bases and J dropped 2; count of bases not matched to a gene: 4. Germline-derived CDR1 and CDR2 are FNHDT and SITEND (reference sequence). CDR3 bases read: TGTGCCAGCAGTATCTCTGGGGGGCCTCAAAAC. It encodes CASSISGGPQN. The complete CDR3 protein is CASSISGGPQNTLYF.

This clone was counted at least ten times. The genes and germline here are from mouse. The CDR3 end is not reached by the read, which stops 4 residues before it; the germline J gene fills it in. The chain combines TRBV12-1 with TRBJ2-7; 12 bases line up with TRBD2. This CDR3 region has 15 residues. Germline-derived CDR1 and CDR2 are SGHSN and HYEKVE. Partial CDR3 DNA: TGTGCCAGCTCTCTCCCGGGACTGGGGGGATAT. Protein product: CASSLPGLGGY. The whole CDR3 reads CASSLPGLGGYEQYF.

Concerning this clone: Gene labels here are mouse ones. CDR3 sequence reads: CASSVRQGKDTQYF. The DNA read from the CDR3 is TGTGCTAGCAGTGTGAGACAGGGTAAAGAC. The rearrangement joins TRBV17 to TRBJ2-5; 7 bases line up with TRBD1. The read stops 4 residues short of the end of the CDR3; the missing end is completed from the germline J gene. The CDR3 loop spans 14 amino acids. Germline V gene sequence: CDR1 MNHDT, CDR2 YYDKIL.

This clone appeared many times. Mouse gene names apply. The read terminates 4 residues before the CDR3 end, so the remaining end is supplied by the germline J gene. This chain uses TRBV13-2 with TRBJ2-5, with 10 bases lining up with TRBD2. V lost 2 bases and J lost 0; bases outside the gene matches: 9. This CDR3 has 18 residues. Germline V CDR1 and CDR2: NNHNN, SYGAGS (reference sequence). CDR3 amino acids: CASGDAGLGILNQDTQYF. The CDR3 DNA, read in part, is TGTGCCAGCGGTGACGCGGGACTGGGGATTCTTAACCAAGAC.